Listed here is a single T cell receptor (beta chain). The target antigen is unknown. Germline CDR1 and CDR2: MGHDK and SYGVNS. This CDR3 region has 16 residues. After removal of 3 bases from V and 5 bases from J, the junction contained 9 bases not matched to a gene. This record comes from a study of cytotoxic CD8 clonotypes in ibrutinib-treated CLL. Study-level information: Of a cohort that held around 11 relapsed/refractory and around 15 treatment-naive patients, about 18 were IGHV unmutated. Response samples followed a median 12 months of treatment, range 6 to 36.

Overall study findings and caveats: Researchers report that baseline clonality outpaced age-matched healthy donors and tracked circulating CD8+ T-cell counts.

The method was immunoSEQ multiplex PCR; TCRdb's version includes in-frame clones alone and lacks a portion of them. The repertoire includes some 200,000 clones, approximately 75% of them detected once, and around 10% sits in the top ten. From cryopreserved PBMCs came roughly 2 micrograms of genomic DNA used for TCR beta libraries. Sequencing was performed on PBMCs, taken after 12 months of ibrutinib treatment. This receptor was identified in a human donor with chronic lymphocytic leukemia. This chain joins TRBV25-1 and TRBJ1-2; TRBD1 matches at 10 bases. DNA of the CDR3: TGTGCCAGCAGTGATGGGTGGGACAGGGGATTTTATGGCTACACCTTC. This codes for CASSDGWDRGFYGYTF.